The 14 T cell receptor beta chains below come from one sample, sequenced in a study of patients and donors after allogeneic stem cell transplantation. A single record per CDR3 protein comes from TCRdb applying MiXCR to the RT-PCR reads. The profile covers roughly 230,000 distinct CDR3 sequences, with 13% to 15% appearing a single time and roughly 12% taken by the ten largest. Specimen: blood, either unsorted or a sorted T cell fraction (not recorded which). These receptors all come from a human donor who was either an allogeneic HSCT recipient or a stem cell or donor lymphocyte infusion donor (not recorded which). It is not recorded whose cells these are; they may come from a transplant donor.

This clonotype has ten or more counts. The rearrangement joins TRBV12-3 or TRBV12-4 to TRBJ1-2; 7 bases fit TRBD1. V dropped 2 bases and J dropped 4; count of bases not matched to a gene: 4. The length of the CDR3 is 14 residues. In nucleotides, the CDR3 is TGTGCCAGCAGTTTAAACAGGGGAGCCTATGGCTACACCTTC. This gives the protein CASSLNRGAYGYTF.

This chain links TRBV20-1 with TRBJ2-3, with TRBD2 matching over 12 bases. The germline CDR1 and CDR2 sequences are DFQATT and SNEGSKA (reference sequence). CDR3 length: 14 residues. The ends lost 3 bases at V and 5 bases at J; junction bases unmatched: 3. Written as DNA, the CDR3 is TGCAGTGCTAGTGGACTAGCGGGGAGAGATACGCAGTATTTT. It translates to CSASGLAGRDTQYF.

The CDR3 nucleotides are TGTGCCAGCAGTTACGGGGGGTACGCCTACGAGCAGTACTTC. Its protein is CASSYGGYAYEQYF. This chain links TRBV6-5 with TRBJ2-7; weak D call: TRBD2 (6 bases). The length of the CDR3 is 14 residues. CDR1 and CDR2 from the germline V gene are MNHEY and SVGAGI. Trimming removed 2 bases at V and 2 bases at J, with 10 bases between.

This clonotype was seen a few times. The V gene is TRBV5-1, the J gene TRBJ1-2; D gene ambiguous. Germline V gene sequence: CDR1 SGHRS, CDR2 YFSETQ. The V end lost 4 bases, the J end lost 4 bases, and 20 bases lay between the germline ends. The CDR3 totals 16 residues. The CDR3, as DNA: TGCGCCAGCAGCCCGGAGGGTTCCCAAGGTAGCTATGGCTACACCTTC. It yields the protein CASSPEGSQGSYGYTF.

This clonotype came up a few times. The chain links TRBV6-1 to TRBJ2-2; D unresolved. The CDR3 is 11 residues long. Trimming removed 8 bases from V and 7 bases from J, with 8 bases in between. Germline assignment: CDR1 MNHNS and CDR2 SASEGT. Here the CDR3 reads CASGQNGELFF. Written as DNA, the CDR3 is TGTGCCAGCGGTCAGAACGGGGAGCTGTTTTTT.

The V call is TRBV10-3, the J call TRBJ2-1; D remains unclear. Germline V CDR1 and CDR2: ENHRY, SYGVKD. Trimming left V 4 bases short and J 9 bases short, with 10 bases between. CDR3 length: 12 residues. The CDR3 DNA sequence: TGTGCCATCAGTGCCGCCCGGTTTGAGCAGTTCTTC. Translating it yields CAISAARFEQFF.

V usage is TRBV9 and J usage is TRBJ1-5, with 8 bases fitting TRBD1. Per germline, CDR1 SGDLS and CDR2 YYNGEE. CDR3 length: 18 amino acids. The V and J ends lost 2 bases and 3 bases, in that order; junction bases with no gene match: 13. CDR3 DNA sequence: TGTGCCAGCAGCGTGGGGGCCGTCCGGGGACAGGTCAATCAGCCCCAGCATTTT. It translates to CASSVGAVRGQVNQPQHF.

There are many counts of this clonotype. The genes are TRBV14 and TRBJ2-7, with 7 bases that match TRBD1. Trimming removed 2 bases from V and 1 base from J; junction bases left unmatched: 5. Germline lookup yields CDR1 SGHDN and CDR2 FVKESK. The CDR3 extends over 15 amino acids. CDR3 region: CASSQIGTVSYEQYF. CDR3 nucleotides: TGTGCCAGCAGCCAAATAGGGACAGTTTCCTACGAGCAGTACTTC.

The rearrangement uses TRBV6-2 or TRBV6-3 and TRBJ2-7; D uncertain. Trimming cost V 0 bases and J 4 bases, with 19 bases left between them. This CDR3 contains 17 residues. CDR1 MNHEY and CDR2 SVGEGT come from the germline V gene. The CDR3 protein is CASSYSSKTLNTYEQYF. In DNA form, the CDR3 reads TGTGCCAGCAGTTACTCGTCGAAGACGTTAAACACTTACGAGCAGTACTTC.

This clonotype was observed a handful of times. This sequence joins TRBV12-3 or TRBV12-4 and TRBJ2-1, with 10 bases matching TRBD2. The CDR3 covers 16 residues. With V trimmed by 2 bases and J by 3 bases, 4 bases remained unmatched. CDR3 sequence (DNA): TGTGCCAGCAGTTTAACTAGCGGGACAAACTACAATGAGCAGTTCTTC. Its translation: CASSLTSGTNYNEQFF.

The chain uses TRBV5-4 and TRBJ2-3; 8 bases fit TRBD1. Trimming cost V 1 base and J 0 bases; bases outside gene matches: 4. CDR1 and CDR2 (germline): SGHNT, YYREEE (reference sequence). The CDR3 contains 16 residues. CDR3 in DNA: TGTGCCAGCAGCTTGTTGCAGGGGGCTAGCACAGATACGCAGTATTTT. Translated, it gives CASSLLQGASTDTQYF.

This clonotype was detected a few times. This CDR3 reads CASSQRLIAGRTSTDTQYF. In DNA form, the CDR3 reads TGTGCCAGCAGCCAGCGCCTTATCGCGGGACGAACTAGCACAGATACGCAGTATTTT. The gene calls are TRBV4-2 and TRBJ2-3; the D gene is possibly TRBD2 (6 bases). Germline CDR1 and CDR2: LGHNA and YNFKEQ. The ends were cut back, 3 bases at V and 0 bases at J, with 22 bases in the middle. The CDR3 runs 19 residues.

There are a few counts of this clonotype. The J gene is TRBJ1-1, the V gene TRBV16; D is possibly TRBD1 (5 bases). The germline gives CDR1 KGHSY, CDR2 FQNENV. CDR3 length: 17 residues. Trimming shortened V by 4 bases and J by 5 bases, and 23 bases separated the two germline ends. The CDR3 loop reads CASSRPGGVHIGTEAFF. The CDR3 DNA follows: TGTGCCAGCAGCCGCCCCGGGGGGGTTCATATTGGGACTGAAGCTTTCTTT.

This clonotype has a count of ten or more. A junction boundary mismatches the germline segment, possibly from a read error. The chain is built from TRBV9 and TRBJ2-2; D is perhaps TRBD2 (6 bases). Germline CDR1 and CDR2: SGDLS and YYNGEE. The CDR3 totals 15 residues. CDR3 in DNA: TGTGCCAGCAATCGGGAGCCTACCGTCACCAGGGAGCTGTTTTTT. It is translated as CASNREPTVTRELFF.